Listed below are T cell receptor beta chains from one sample, sequenced in a study of cytomegalovirus exposure and HLA in healthy donors. The table came from immunoSEQ multiplex PCR; TCRdb's copy has only in-frame clones and leaves some out. The profile shows roughly 190,000 clones, under 80% of them singletons. The material sequenced was PBMCs. The receptors come from a man aged 25 to 40 in good health and CMV-seropositive. The conserved cysteine and the conserved F or W are not part of the CDR3 here. Size values are once, few and many counts, or a class for expanded clones, and some rows have none.

size: once; length: 12; V: TRBV29-1; J: TRBJ1-1; CDR3: SVVDGRVNTEAF
size: -; length: 13; V: TRBV9; J: TRBJ2-3; CDR3: ASSLSVRSTDTQY
size: -; length: 12; V: TRBV6-5; J: TRBJ2-5; CDR3: ASSYRGQQETQY
size: -; length: 14; V: TRBV10-3; J: TRBJ2-1; CDR3: AISESEANAYNEQF
size: -; length: 11; V: TRBV6-5; J: TRBJ2-2; CDR3: ASSRPGPGELF
size: once; length: 12; V: TRBV27; J: TRBJ2-1; CDR3: ASSRKQNPGGQF
size: -; length: 18; V: TRBV28; J: TRBJ2-3; CDR3: ASSLVPPGLAGGPEGTQY
size: -; length: 12; V: TRBV27; J: TRBJ2-2; CDR3: ASRGSAGTGELF
size: -; length: 14; V: TRBV13; J: TRBJ2-7; CDR3: ASSLGLGRGIREQY
size: -; length: 14; V: TRBV6-1; J: TRBJ2-2; CDR3: ASSEAGTGGTGELF
size: -; length: 11; V: TRBV10-1; J: TRBJ2-7; CDR3: ASSHEIYYEQY
size: few; length: 13; V: TRBV5-5; J: TRBJ2-7; CDR3: ASSLGTSGVYEQY
size: -; length: 13; V: TRBV25-1; J: TRBJ2-7; CDR3: ASRPTRDRSYEQY
size: -; length: 10; V: TRBV10-3; J: TRBJ1-1; CDR3: AIRGANTEAF
size: -; length: 13; V: TRBV27; J: TRBJ2-7; CDR3: ASSSLGQGAYEQY
size: -; length: 15; V: TRBV4-2; J: TRBJ2-2; CDR3: ASSQEKGRGSAGELF
size: -; length: 12; V: TRBV2; J: TRBJ2-2; CDR3: ASRKGTGTGELF
size: -; length: 13; V: TRBV19; J: TRBJ2-3; CDR3: ASSPRRDGTDTQY
size: -; length: 10; V: TRBV29-1; J: TRBJ2-5; CDR3: SAGQGKETQY
size: -; length: 14; V: TRBV6-6; J: TRBJ1-2; CDR3: ASSFLTGTSNYGYT
size: -; length: 13; V: TRBV28; J: TRBJ2-2; CDR3: ASSWGGSNTGELF
size: few; length: 13; V: TRBV5-4; J: TRBJ1-1; CDR3: ASSPKQGKNTEAF